This T cell receptor (beta chain) was observed in a study of cytomegalovirus exposure and HLA in healthy donors. This clone was recorded only once. Amplification used 60 Vbeta primers and 13 Jbeta primers. Data came from immunoSEQ multiplex PCR; TCRdb stores just in-frame clones and leaves some out. Among approximately 130,000 clones listed, 65% to 85% were seen once. This CDR3 is 15 amino acids long. The germline gives CDR1 SGHVS, CDR2 FQNEAQ. V dropped 5 bases and J dropped 8; count of bases not matched to a gene: 12. The chain carries TRBV7-8 and TRBJ2-3; 8 bases match TRBD2. This clonotype was obtained from a man between 45 and 60 years old in good health and CMV-seronegative. Input material: PBMCs. The CDR3 bases are TGTGCCAGCAGCCTCTCCGGGACTAGGAGTCCTACGCAGTATTTT. Protein: CASSLSGTRSPTQYF.